The 6 T cell receptor beta chains below come from one sample, sequenced in a study of CD8 T cells in Susac syndrome. An amount of RNA that ranged from about 0.45 to 1 ug was reverse transcribed with random hexamers. TCRdb re-called the immunoSEQ multiplex PCR reads with MiXCR, one entry per CDR3 protein. The sample contains some 260,000 distinct CDR3 sequences, roughly 95% of which appear only once. Sequenced: CD4+ T cells from PBMCs. The source is a human donor with multiple sclerosis.

CDR3 amino acids: CASSLGSKQFF. CDR3 bases: TGTGCCAGCAGCCTTGGGTCTAAACAGTTCTTC. The V and J genes are TRBV16 and TRBJ2-1; no clear D. V was pared by 4 bases and J by 13 bases, with 11 bases between. This CDR3 is built from 11 residues. CDR1 and CDR2 (germline): KGHSY, FQNENV.

V usage is TRBV3-1 and J usage is TRBJ2-3, with 7 nucleotides matching TRBD1. The germline V gene has CDR1 LGHDT and CDR2 YNNKEL (reference sequence). The V and J ends lost 1 base and 11 bases, in that order; junction bases with no gene match: 6. The length of the CDR3 is 13 residues. The CDR3, as DNA: TGTGCCAGCAGCCAAGCCACCGGGACAGAGCAGTATTTT. Its translation: CASSQATGTEQYF.

This rearrangement joins TRBV27 to TRBJ2-1; D may be TRBD1 or TRBD2 (5 bases each). This CDR3 has 12 residues. CDR1 and CDR2 (germline): MNHEY, SMNVEV (reference sequence). V lost 6 bases, J lost 11 bases, and 14 bases lay in between. DNA of the CDR3: TGTGCCAGCAGGTTGGGACCTCTGAAGCAGTTCTTC. It specifies CASRLGPLKQFF.

The chain carries TRBV19 and TRBJ1-1; 7 positions match TRBD1. J gave up 0 bases and V 7 bases, and 5 bases lay outside the gene matches. Germline V gene lookup returns CDR1 LNHDA and CDR2 SQIVND (reference sequence). The length of the CDR3 is 14 residues. This CDR3 is CASKQTGMNTEAFF. The CDR3, as DNA: TGTGCCAGTAAACAGACAGGGATGAACACTGAAGCTTTCTTT.

The chain employs TRBV3-1 and TRBJ1-2; 12 bases are a match to TRBD1. The CDR3 loop spans 16 amino acids. Germline-derived CDR1 and CDR2 are LGHDT and YNNKEL (reference sequence). With 1 base clipped from V and 7 bases from J, the junction kept 7 bases outside the gene matches. The CDR3 nucleotides read TGTGCCAGCAGCCAAGGTTGGGGACAGGGGGCTGTTGGCTACACCTTC. Its protein is CASSQGWGQGAVGYTF.

The J gene is TRBJ2-3, the V gene TRBV5-4, with D unclear. Germline-derived CDR1 and CDR2 are SGHNT and YYREEE (reference sequence). The CDR3 totals 17 residues. V dropped 0 bases and J dropped 1 base, with 15 bases sitting between them. CDR3 nucleotide sequence: TGTGCCAGCAGCTTGGAAATCGGCCGCCGGGGCACAGATACGCAGTATTTT. As protein: CASSLEIGRRGTDTQYF.